This T cell receptor (beta chain) was sequenced in a study of cytotoxic CD8 clonotypes in ibrutinib-treated CLL. Trimming shortened V by 5 bases and J by 4 bases, and 9 bases separated the two germline ends. The germline V gene has CDR1 MNHEY and CDR2 SVGAGI. CDR3 length: 13 residues. Clones were sequenced by immunoSEQ multiplex PCR, and TCRdb holds only the in-frame ones, with some missing. The repertoire consists of roughly 23,000 clones, with roughly 80% occurring once and the leading ten covering less than 7.5%. The source material was PBMCs, sampled before ibrutinib treatment. The chain is built from TRBV6-5 and TRBJ2-1; the D call may be TRBD1 or TRBD2 (5 bases each). The TCR sequence derives from a human donor with chronic lymphocytic leukemia. The CDR3 protein is CASSRGFYNEQFF. The DNA of the CDR3 is TGTGCCAGCAGTCGGGGCTTTTACAATGAGCAGTTCTTC.